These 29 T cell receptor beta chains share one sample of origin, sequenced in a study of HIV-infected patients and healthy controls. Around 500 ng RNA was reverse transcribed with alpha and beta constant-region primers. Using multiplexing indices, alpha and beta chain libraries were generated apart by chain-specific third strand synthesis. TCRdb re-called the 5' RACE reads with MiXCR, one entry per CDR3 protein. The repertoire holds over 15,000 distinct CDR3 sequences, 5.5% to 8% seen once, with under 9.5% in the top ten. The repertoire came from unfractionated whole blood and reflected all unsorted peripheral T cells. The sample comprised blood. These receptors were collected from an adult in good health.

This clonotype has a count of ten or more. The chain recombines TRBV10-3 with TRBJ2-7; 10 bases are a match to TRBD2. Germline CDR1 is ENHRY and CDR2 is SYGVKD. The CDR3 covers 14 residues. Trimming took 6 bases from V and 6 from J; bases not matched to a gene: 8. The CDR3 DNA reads TGTGCCATCAGGAACAGCGGGAGGGCCGGCGAGCAGTACTTC. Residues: CAIRNSGRAGEQYF.

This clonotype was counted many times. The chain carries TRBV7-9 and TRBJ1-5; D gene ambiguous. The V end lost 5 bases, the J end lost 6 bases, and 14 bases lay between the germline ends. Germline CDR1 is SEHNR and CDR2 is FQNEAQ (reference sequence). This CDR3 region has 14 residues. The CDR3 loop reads CASSPSYHVQPQHF. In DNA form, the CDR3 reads TGTGCCAGCAGCCCCAGTTACCACGTTCAGCCCCAGCATTTT.

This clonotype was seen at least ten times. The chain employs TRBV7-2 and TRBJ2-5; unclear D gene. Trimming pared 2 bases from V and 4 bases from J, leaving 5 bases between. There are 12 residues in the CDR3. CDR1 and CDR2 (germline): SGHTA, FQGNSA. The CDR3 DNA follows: TGTGCCAGCAGCTTAAACTCAGAGACCCAGTACTTC. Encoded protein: CASSLNSETQYF.

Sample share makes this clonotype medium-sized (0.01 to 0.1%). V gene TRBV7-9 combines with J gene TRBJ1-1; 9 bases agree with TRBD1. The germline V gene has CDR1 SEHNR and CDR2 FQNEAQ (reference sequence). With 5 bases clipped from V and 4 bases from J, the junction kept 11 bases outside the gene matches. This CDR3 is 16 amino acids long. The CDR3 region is CASSKVGQGIGTEAFF. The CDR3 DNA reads TGTGCCAGCAGCAAGGTAGGACAGGGGATCGGCACTGAAGCTTTCTTT.

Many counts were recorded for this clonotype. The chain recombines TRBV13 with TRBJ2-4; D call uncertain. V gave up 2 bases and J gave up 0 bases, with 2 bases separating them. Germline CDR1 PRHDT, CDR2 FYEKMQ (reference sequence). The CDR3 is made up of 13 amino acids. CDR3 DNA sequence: TGTGCCAGCAGCTTATTAGCCAAAAACATTCAGTACTTC. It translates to CASSLLAKNIQYF.

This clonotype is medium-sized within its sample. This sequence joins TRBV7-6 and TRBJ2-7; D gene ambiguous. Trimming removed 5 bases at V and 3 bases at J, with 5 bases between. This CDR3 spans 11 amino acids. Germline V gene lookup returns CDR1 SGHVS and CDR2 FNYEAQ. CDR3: CASSNDYEQYF. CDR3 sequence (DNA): TGTGCCAGCAGCAACGACTACGAGCAGTACTTC.

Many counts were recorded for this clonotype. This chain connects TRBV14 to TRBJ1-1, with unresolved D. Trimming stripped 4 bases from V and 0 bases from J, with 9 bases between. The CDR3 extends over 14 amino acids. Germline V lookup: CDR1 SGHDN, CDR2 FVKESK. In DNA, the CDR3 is TGTGCCAGCAGCCGGGCAGGCGTGAACACTGAAGCTTTCTTT. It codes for CASSRAGVNTEAFF.

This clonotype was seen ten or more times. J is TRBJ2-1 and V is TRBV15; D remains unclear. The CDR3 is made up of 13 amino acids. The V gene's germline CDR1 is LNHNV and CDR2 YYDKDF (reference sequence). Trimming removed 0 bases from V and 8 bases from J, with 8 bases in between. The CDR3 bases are TGTGCCACCAGCAGAGACGCGCCCCATGAGCAGTTCTTC. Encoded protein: CATSRDAPHEQFF.

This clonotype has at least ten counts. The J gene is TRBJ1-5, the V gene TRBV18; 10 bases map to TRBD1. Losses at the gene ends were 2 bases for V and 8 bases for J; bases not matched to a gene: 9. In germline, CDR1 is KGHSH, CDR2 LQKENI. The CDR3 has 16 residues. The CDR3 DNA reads TGTGCCAGCTCACCATCGACAGGGGGCGAGGGGAAGCCCCAGCATTTT. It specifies CASSPSTGGEGKPQHF.

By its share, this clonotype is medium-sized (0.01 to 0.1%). The CDR3 coding sequence is TGCAGCGTCTCCCGGGACAGGGGTACTGAAGCTTTCTTT. It encodes CSVSRDRGTEAFF. This sequence joins TRBV29-1 and TRBJ1-1, with TRBD1 identical over 10 bases. The CDR3 covers 13 residues. Germline loops: CDR1 SQVTM, CDR2 ANQGSEA. J lost 5 bases, V lost 6 bases, and 6 bases had no gene match. Using reference TRBV29-1 and TRBJ1-1 for the parts outside the CDR3, the full variable domain is SAVISQKPSRDICQRGTSLTIQCQVDSQVTMMFWYRQQPGQSLTLIATANQGSEATYESGFVIDKFPISRPNLTFSTLTVSNMSPEDSSIYLCSVSRDRGTEAFFGQGTRLTVV.

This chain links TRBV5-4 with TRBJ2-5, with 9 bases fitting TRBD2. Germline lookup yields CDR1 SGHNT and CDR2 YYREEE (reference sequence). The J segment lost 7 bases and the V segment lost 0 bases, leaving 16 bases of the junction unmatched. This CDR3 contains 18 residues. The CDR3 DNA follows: TGTGCCAGCAGCTTGGTGGTCTTTGCGGGAGGGCCCCTATCGACCCAGTACTTC. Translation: CASSLVVFAGGPLSTQYF. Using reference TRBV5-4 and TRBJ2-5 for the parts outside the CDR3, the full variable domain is ETGVTQSPTHLIKTRGQQVTLRCSSQSGHNTVSWYQQALGQGPQFIFQYYREEENGRGNFPPRFSGLQFPNYSSELNVNALELDDSALYLCASSLVVFAGGPLSTQYFGPGTRLLVL.

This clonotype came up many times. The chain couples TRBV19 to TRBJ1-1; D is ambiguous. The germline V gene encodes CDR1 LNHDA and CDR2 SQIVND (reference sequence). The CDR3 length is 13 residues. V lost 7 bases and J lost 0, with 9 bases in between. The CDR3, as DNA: TGTGCCAGTAACCCAGTCATGAACACTGAAGCTTTCTTT. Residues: CASNPVMNTEAFF.

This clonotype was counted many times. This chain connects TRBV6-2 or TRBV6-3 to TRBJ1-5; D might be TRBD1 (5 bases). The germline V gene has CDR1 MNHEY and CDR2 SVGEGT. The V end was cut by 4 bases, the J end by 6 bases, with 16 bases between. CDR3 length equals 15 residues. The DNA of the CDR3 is TGTGCCAGCAGTTTCGGACACGTCGGTAGTCAGCCCCAGCATTTT. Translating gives CASSFGHVGSQPQHF.

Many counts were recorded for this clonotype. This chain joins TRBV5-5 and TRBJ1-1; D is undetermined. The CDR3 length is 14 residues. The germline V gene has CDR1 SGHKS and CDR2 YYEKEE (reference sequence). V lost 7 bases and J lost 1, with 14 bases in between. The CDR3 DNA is TGTGCCAGCGGCTCTTGGCAACCGAACACTGAAGCTTTCTTT. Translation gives CASGSWQPNTEAFF.

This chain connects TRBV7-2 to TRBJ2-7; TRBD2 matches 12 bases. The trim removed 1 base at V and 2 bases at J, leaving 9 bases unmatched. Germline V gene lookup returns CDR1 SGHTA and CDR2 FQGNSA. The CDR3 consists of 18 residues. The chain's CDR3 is CASSLVGLAGGLPYEQYF. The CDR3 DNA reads TGTGCCAGCAGCTTAGTAGGGCTAGCGGGAGGGCTTCCCTACGAGCAGTACTTC.

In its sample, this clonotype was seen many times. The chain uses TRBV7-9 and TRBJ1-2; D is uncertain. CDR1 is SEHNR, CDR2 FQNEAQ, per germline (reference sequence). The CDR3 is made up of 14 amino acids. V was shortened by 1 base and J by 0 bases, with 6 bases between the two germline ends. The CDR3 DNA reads TGTGCCAGCAGCTTAGTGCTAGCTAACTATGGCTACACCTTC. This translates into CASSLVLANYGYTF. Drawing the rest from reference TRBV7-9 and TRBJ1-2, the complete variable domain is DTGVSQNPRHKITKRGQNVTFRCDPISEHNRLYWYRQTLGQGPEFLTYFQNEAQLEKSRLLSDRFSAERPKGSFSTLEIQRTEQGDSAMYLCASSLVLANYGYTFGSGTRLTVV.

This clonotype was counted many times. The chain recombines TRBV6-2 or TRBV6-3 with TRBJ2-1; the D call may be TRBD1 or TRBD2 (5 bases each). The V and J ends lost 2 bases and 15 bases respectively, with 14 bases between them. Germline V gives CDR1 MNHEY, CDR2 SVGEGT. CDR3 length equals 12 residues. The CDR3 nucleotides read TGTGCCAGCAGTTACGAGGGGTTTGCCCGGTTCTTC. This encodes CASSYEGFARFF.

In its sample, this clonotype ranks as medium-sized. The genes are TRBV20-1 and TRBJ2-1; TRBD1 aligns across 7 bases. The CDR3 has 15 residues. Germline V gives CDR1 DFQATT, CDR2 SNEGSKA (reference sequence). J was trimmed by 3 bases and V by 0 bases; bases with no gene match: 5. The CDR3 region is CSARDKGQDYNEQFF. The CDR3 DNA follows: TGCAGTGCTAGAGATAAAGGACAGGACTACAATGAGCAGTTCTTC.

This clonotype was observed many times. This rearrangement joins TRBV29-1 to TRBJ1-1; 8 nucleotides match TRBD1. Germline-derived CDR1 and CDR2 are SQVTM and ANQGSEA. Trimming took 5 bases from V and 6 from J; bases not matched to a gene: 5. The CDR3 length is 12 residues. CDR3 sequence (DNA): TGCAGCGTTTCCCAGGGGGCCTCTGAAGCTTTCTTT. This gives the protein CSVSQGASEAFF.

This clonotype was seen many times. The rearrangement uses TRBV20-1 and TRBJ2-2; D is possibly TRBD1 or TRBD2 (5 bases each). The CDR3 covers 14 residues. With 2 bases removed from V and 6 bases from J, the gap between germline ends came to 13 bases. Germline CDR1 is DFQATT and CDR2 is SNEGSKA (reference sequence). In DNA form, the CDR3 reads TGCAGTGCTAGAAGGCCCAGAGGGGCCGGGGAGCTGTTTTTT. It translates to CSARRPRGAGELFF.

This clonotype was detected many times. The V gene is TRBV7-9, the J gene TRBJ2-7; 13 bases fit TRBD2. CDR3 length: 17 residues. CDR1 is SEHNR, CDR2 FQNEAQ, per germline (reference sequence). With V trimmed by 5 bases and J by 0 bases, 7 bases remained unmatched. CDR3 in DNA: TGTGCCAGCAGCCCGACTAGCGGGAGGCCAAGCTCCTACGAGCAGTACTTC. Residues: CASSPTSGRPSSYEQYF.

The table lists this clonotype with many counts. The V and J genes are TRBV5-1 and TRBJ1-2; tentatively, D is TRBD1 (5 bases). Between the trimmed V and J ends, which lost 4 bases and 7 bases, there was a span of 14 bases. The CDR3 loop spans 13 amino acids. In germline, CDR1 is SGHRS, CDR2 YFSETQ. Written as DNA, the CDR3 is TGCGCCAGCAGCATAGCCGGGACTGGTGGCTACACCTTC. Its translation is CASSIAGTGGYTF.

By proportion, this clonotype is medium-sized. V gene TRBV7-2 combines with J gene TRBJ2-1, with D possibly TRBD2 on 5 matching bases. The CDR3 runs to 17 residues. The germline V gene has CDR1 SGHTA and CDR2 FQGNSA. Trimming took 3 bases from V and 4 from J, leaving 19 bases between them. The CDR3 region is CASSFVSLAAWYNEQFF. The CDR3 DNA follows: TGTGCCAGCAGCTTCGTTAGTCTAGCTGCCTGGTACAATGAGCAGTTCTTC.

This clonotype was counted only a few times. CDR3: CASSLYSNQPQHF. The CDR3 DNA sequence: TGTGCCAGCAGCTTATATAGCAATCAGCCCCAGCATTTT. The chain couples TRBV11-2 to TRBJ1-5; D uncertain. CDR3 size: 13 residues. CDR1 and CDR2 from the germline V gene are SGHAT and FQNNGV. V was trimmed by 2 bases and J by 0 bases, leaving 2 bases between them.

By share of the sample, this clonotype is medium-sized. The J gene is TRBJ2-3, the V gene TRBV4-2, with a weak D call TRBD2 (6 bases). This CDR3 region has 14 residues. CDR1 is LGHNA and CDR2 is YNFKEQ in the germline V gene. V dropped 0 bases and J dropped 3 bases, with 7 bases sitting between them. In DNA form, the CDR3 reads TGTGCCAGCAGCCAAGAGGAGGGGACAGATACGCAGTATTTT. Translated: CASSQEEGTDTQYF.

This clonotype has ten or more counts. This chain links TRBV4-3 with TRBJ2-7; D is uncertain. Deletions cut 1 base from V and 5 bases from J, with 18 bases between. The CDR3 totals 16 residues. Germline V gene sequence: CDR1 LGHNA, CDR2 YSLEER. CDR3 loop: CASSQGPQDNFHEQYF. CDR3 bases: TGCGCCAGCAGCCAAGGCCCGCAGGATAACTTCCACGAGCAGTACTTC.

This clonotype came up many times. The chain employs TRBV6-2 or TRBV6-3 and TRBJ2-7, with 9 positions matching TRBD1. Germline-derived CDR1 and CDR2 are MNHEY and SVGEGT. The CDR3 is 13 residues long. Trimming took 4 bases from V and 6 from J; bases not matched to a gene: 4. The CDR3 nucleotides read TGTGCCAGCAGTTGGACAGGGGAACGCGAGCAGTACTTC. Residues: CASSWTGEREQYF.

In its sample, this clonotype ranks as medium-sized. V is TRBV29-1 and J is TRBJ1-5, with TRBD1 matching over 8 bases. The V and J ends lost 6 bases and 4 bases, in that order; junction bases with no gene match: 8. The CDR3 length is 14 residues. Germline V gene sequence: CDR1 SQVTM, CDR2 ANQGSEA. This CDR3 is CSVSGQGGNQPQHF. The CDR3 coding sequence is TGCAGCGTCAGCGGACAGGGCGGTAATCAGCCCCAGCATTTT.

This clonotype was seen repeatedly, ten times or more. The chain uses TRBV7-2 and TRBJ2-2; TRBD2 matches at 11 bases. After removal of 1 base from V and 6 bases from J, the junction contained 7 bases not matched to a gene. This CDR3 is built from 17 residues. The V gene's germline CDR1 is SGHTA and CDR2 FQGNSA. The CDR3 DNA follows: TGTGCCAGCAGCTTAGTTAATAGCGGGGGGGCCGCCGGGGAGCTGTTTTTT. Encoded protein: CASSLVNSGGAAGELFF. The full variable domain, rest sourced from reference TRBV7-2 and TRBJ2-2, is GAGVSQSPSNKVTEKGKDVELRCDPISGHTALYWYRQSLGQGLEFLIYFQGNSAPDKSGLPSDRFSAERTGGSVSTLTIQRTQQEDSAVYLCASSLVNSGGAAGELFFGEGSRLTVL.